A selection of T cell receptor beta chains follows, all from one sample in a study of T cell repertoires in ileal Crohn's disease. Data came from immunoSEQ multiplex PCR; TCRdb stores just in-frame clones and leaves some out. The data contain roughly 1,800 clones, around 90% of them singletons. Sequenced: ileal tissue. Receptor source: an adult with Crohn's disease. The CDR3 runs from the conserved cysteine through the conserved F or W. A D gene is named only where the DNA matches it firmly. Not all rows give a size; the values are once, few, many and, for expanded clones, a class.

clone_size,d_call,v_call,j_call,cdr3_nt,cdr3_aa
.,.,TRBV7-2,TRBJ2-1,TGTGCCAGCAGCTCGGACTTAAGCTCCTACAATGAGCAGTTCTTC,CASSSDLSSYNEQFF
.,TRBD1,TRBV19,TRBJ2-3,TGTGCCACCTTCTCGGGACAGGGCACAGATACGCAGTATTTT,CATFSGQGTDTQYF
.,TRBD1,TRBV5-1,TRBJ1-1,TGCGCCAGCAGCTTCCCCGACAGGGAGGGCACTGAAGCTTTCTTT,CASSFPDREGTEAFF
once,.,TRBV18,TRBJ2-1,TGTGCCAGCTCACCCTTGGGAGCTGAGCAGTTCTTC,CASSPLGAEQFF
.,TRBD1,TRBV5-1,TRBJ2-2,TGCGCCAGCAGACTGACAGGGGATATGGGCGGGGAGCTGTTTTTT,CASRLTGDMGGELFF
.,TRBD2,TRBV9,TRBJ2-7,TGTGCCAGCACCGAAGGGGCGGGAGGTGTTTACAGAACTCTTCGGGCCTACGAGCAGTACTTC,CASTEGAGGVYRTLRAYEQYF
.,.,TRBV30,TRBJ2-5,TGTGCCTGGAGTAGGTCAGGGGAGACCCAGTACTTC,CAWSRSGETQYF
.,.,TRBV19,TRBJ1-4,TGTGCCAGTAGAGCCCCACAGGGTAGCGGTGAAAAACTGTTTTTT,CASRAPQGSGEKLFF
.,TRBD2,TRBV5-1,TRBJ2-7,TGCGCCAGCAGGCCCGGGACTAGTTACGAGCAGTACTTC,CASRPGTSYEQYF
.,TRBD1,TRBV10-3,TRBJ1-1,TGTGCCATCAGTGGACAGGGAAACACTGAAGCTTTCTTT,CAISGQGNTEAFF
.,.,TRBV5-1,TRBJ1-3,TGCGCCAGCAGCTTGACGGGGACTGGAAACACCATATATTTT,CASSLTGTGNTIYF
.,.,TRBV25-1,TRBJ1-1,TGTGCCAGCAGTGATCCTCGACGGGGGAACACTGAAGCTTTCTTT,CASSDPRRGNTEAFF
.,.,TRBV5-4,TRBJ2-5,TGTGCCAGCAGCTTAGGTGGCGCGGAGACCCAGTACTTC,CASSLGGAETQYF
.,.,TRBV7-2,TRBJ1-5,TGTGCCAGCAGCTTTGGTAGCAATCAGCCCCAGCATTTT,CASSFGSNQPQHF
.,TRBD1,TRBV9,TRBJ2-2,TGTGCCAGCAGCCGGACAGGGAACGGGGAGCTGTTTTTT,CASSRTGNGELFF
.,.,TRBV6-6,TRBJ1-2,TGTGCCAGCAGCTCGAGTGGGTGGTCGAACTATGGCTACACCTTC,CASSSSGWSNYGYTF
.,TRBD1,TRBV4-3,TRBJ2-2,TGCGCCAGCAGCCAAGAAAACAGGGGTAGGGCGAACACCGGGGAGCTGTTTTTT,CASSQENRGRANTGELFF
.,TRBD1,TRBV6-5,TRBJ2-7,TGTGCCAGCAGTTACAAACAGGGGGCGAGAGAGCAGTACTTC,CASSYKQGAREQYF
.,.,TRBV6-1,TRBJ1-3,TGTGCCAGCAGTGCTACCAGATACTCTGGAAACACCATATATTTT,CASSATRYSGNTIYF
.,.,TRBV27,TRBJ1-4,TGTGCCAGCAGGGGGGTCGATGAAAAACTGTTTTTT,CASRGVDEKLFF
.,TRBD2,TRBV30,TRBJ2-7,TGTGCCTGGAACCGGGGGGGCTCCTACGAGCAGTACTTC,CAWNRGGSYEQYF
.,TRBD1,TRBV14,TRBJ1-6,TGTGCCAGCAGCCAAGGATTGGGACAGGGGCACTCACCCCTCCACTTT,CASSQGLGQGHSPLHF
.,.,TRBV7-2,TRBJ1-1,TGTGCCAGCAGCTTTACCCCTGGGCGGATGAACACTGAAGCTTTCTTT,CASSFTPGRMNTEAFF
.,.,TRBV4-3,TRBJ1-1,TGCGCCAGCAGCCAAACAGGGAACACTGAAGCTTTCTTT,CASSQTGNTEAFF